This T cell receptor (beta chain) is drawn from a study of Tregs in tolerant kidney transplant recipients. The V gene lost 1 base and the J gene lost 7 bases, with 13 bases spanning the gap. The CDR3 loop spans 14 amino acids. The germline CDR1 and CDR2 sequences are GTSNPN and SVGIG (reference sequence). Produced via immunoSEQ multiplex PCR; TCRdb's table is partial and in-frame only. The ten top clones account for 1.8%, within a sample of approximately 30,000 clones. Recipients received nonmyeloablative bone marrow transplants from related graft donors, with transient mixed chimerism. As concerns this clone: The read ends 3 residues before the CDR3 terminus; that terminus is restored from the germline J gene.

The chain uses TRBV30 and TRBJ1-4; tentatively, D is TRBD1 (5 bases). The clonotype was recovered from a human patient who received a combined kidney and bone marrow transplant. Some T cells may be provided by the graft donor. This sample comprised CD4+ T cells from blood (PBMCs), obtained 24 months after the transplant. The CDR3 loop reads CAWSGRRVGEKLFF. CDR3 DNA (partial): TGTGCCTGGAGTGGGCGCAGGGTGGGTGAAAAA.